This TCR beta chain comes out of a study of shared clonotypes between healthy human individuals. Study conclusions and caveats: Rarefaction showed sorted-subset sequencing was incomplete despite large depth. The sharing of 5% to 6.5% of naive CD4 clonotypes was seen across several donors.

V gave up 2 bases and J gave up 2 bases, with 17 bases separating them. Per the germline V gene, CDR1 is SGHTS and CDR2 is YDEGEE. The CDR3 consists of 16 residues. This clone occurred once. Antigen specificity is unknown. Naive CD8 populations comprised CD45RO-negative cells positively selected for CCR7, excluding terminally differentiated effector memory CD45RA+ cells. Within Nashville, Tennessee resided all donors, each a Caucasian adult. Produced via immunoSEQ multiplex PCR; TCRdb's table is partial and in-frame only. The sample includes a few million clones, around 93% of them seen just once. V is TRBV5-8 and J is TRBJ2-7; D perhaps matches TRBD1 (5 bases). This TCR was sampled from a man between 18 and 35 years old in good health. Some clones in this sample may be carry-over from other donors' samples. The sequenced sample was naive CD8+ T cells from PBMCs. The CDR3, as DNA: TGTGCCAGCAGCTTTCGGCGTCGGCAGGGCCCCTACGAGCAGTACTTC. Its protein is CASSFRRRQGPYEQYF.